The 14 T cell receptor beta chains presented below share a single source sample, sequenced in a study of T-cell memory formation after mild COVID-19. TCRdb passed the 5' RACE reads through MiXCR, listing each CDR3 protein once. The sample comprises around 90,000 distinct CDR3 sequences, around 16% of which are singletons, and 39% rests with the top ten. The sample taken for sequencing was PBMCs or a T cell subset sorted from them (not recorded which). The receptors shown here come from a man aged 18 to 30 who had mild COVID-19 (a few samples of this study predate the infection). Cell type and time point are not known.

The table lists this clonotype with a few counts. The chain links TRBV9 to TRBJ2-3; tentative D call: TRBD1 (6 bases). There are 16 residues in the CDR3. The V end lost 0 bases, the J end lost 1 base, and 12 bases lay between the germline ends. Germline CDR1 SGDLS, CDR2 YYNGEE. The CDR3 bases are TGTGCCAGCAGCGTAGTTCTGGACAGTGGCACAGATACGCAGTATTTT. The encoded protein is CASSVVLDSGTDTQYF.

The genes are TRBV27 and TRBJ1-2; D is undetermined. This CDR3 is built from 13 residues. Germline CDR1 reads MNHEY; CDR2 reads SMNVEV (reference sequence). The V end was cut by 5 bases, the J end by 6 bases, with 13 bases between. The CDR3 DNA is TGTGCCAGCAGTCCATCTGCGGTTAATGGCTACACCTTC. Its protein product is CASSPSAVNGYTF.

This rearrangement joins TRBV19 to TRBJ1-6; 7 bases are a match to TRBD1. The CDR3 is 15 residues long. Germline V gives CDR1 LNHDA, CDR2 SQIVND (reference sequence). The V gene end was trimmed by 5 bases and the J gene end by 7 bases; junction bases not matched to a gene: 8. The CDR3 DNA reads TGTGCCAGTAGTTACCGACAGGGAAGGAATTCACCCCTCCACTTT. Protein product: CASSYRQGRNSPLHF.

V usage is TRBV7-2 and J usage is TRBJ2-5, with D hard to call. Germline loops: CDR1 SGHTA, CDR2 FQGNSA. V was shortened by 5 bases and J by 3 bases, with 10 bases between the two germline ends. The CDR3 runs to 13 residues. The CDR3 is CASSPTLEETQYF. Here the CDR3 DNA reads TGTGCCAGCAGCCCGACGTTAGAAGAGACCCAGTACTTC.

This clonotype was found a few times. The CDR3 sequence is CASSTREAFF. CDR3 coding DNA: TGTGCCAGCAGCACCCGCGAAGCTTTCTTT. The V and J genes are TRBV7-9 and TRBJ1-1; the D is unclear. V dropped 5 bases and J dropped 8 bases, with 6 bases sitting between them. This CDR3 is 10 amino acids long. CDR1 is SEHNR and CDR2 is FQNEAQ in the germline V gene (reference sequence).

This clonotype was observed many times. The V gene is TRBV12-3 or TRBV12-4, the J gene TRBJ2-7; D unresolved. CDR3 length equals 13 residues. Between the trimmed V and J ends, which lost 3 bases and 2 bases, there was a span of 8 bases. In DNA, the CDR3 is TGTGCCAGCAGTTTGCGGCGGCCCTACGAGCAGTACGTC. Its protein product is CASSLRRPYEQYV.

This rearrangement joins TRBV12-3 or TRBV12-4 to TRBJ2-5; D may be TRBD1 (6 bases). The CDR3 loop spans 12 amino acids. V was clipped by 8 bases and J by 2 bases, with 9 bases between them. In DNA, the CDR3 is TGTGCCAGCGGGGACACACAAGAGACCCAGTACTTC. This gives the protein CASGDTQETQYF.

This clonotype was counted a few times. The chain uses TRBV4-1 and TRBJ1-3, with 10 bases that match TRBD1. This CDR3 is built from 16 residues. Germline assignment: CDR1 MGHRA and CDR2 YSYEKL. The ends lost 1 base at V and 2 bases at J; junction bases unmatched: 2. The CDR3 DNA follows: TGCGCCAGCAGCCAAGCTGGGACAGGGGCTGGAAACACCATATATTTT. Its translation: CASSQAGTGAGNTIYF.

The rearrangement uses TRBV27 and TRBJ1-5, with D unresolved. Trimming removed 6 bases from V and 4 bases from J, with 7 bases in between. The CDR3 sequence is 12 residues long. Germline V lookup: CDR1 MNHEY, CDR2 SMNVEV (reference sequence). CDR3 sequence (DNA): TGTGCCAGCAGGAAAGGGAATCAGCCCCAGCATTTT. Its translation: CASRKGNQPQHF.

This clonotype has a count of ten or more. This sequence joins TRBV6-4 and TRBJ2-5, with 9 bases that match TRBD2. Germline V CDR1 and CDR2: MRHNA, SNTAGT. V lost 5 bases to trimming and J lost 5 bases; unmatched junction nucleotides: 9. This CDR3 region has 15 residues. DNA of the CDR3: TGTGCCAGCAGTCTTATAGCGGGGGCCGGGGAGACCCAGTACTTC. This translates into CASSLIAGAGETQYF.

In its sample, this clonotype was seen a few times. The chain links TRBV10-2 to TRBJ2-7; no firm D call. The V end was cut by 2 bases, the J end by 3 bases, with 5 bases between. Germline assignment: CDR1 WSHSY and CDR2 SAAADI. This CDR3 spans 12 amino acids. The CDR3 here is CASSEPLYEQYF. CDR3 coding DNA: TGCGCCAGCAGTGAGCCCCTCTACGAGCAGTACTTC.

The chain recombines TRBV4-1 with TRBJ1-2; 8 bases line up with TRBD1. CDR3 length: 15 amino acids. V gave up 1 base and J gave up 6 bases; unmatched junction bases: 7. CDR1 is MGHRA and CDR2 is YSYEKL in the germline V gene. CDR3 region: CASSQVGRGQDGYTF. The CDR3 DNA reads as TGCGCCAGCAGCCAAGTGGGCAGGGGGCAAGATGGCTACACCTTC.

The V and J genes are TRBV7-8 and TRBJ2-1, with TRBD2 matching over 14 bases. This CDR3 region has 16 residues. Germline values: CDR1 SGHVS, CDR2 FQNEAQ. The V and J ends lost 5 bases and 7 bases, in that order; junction bases with no gene match: 7. The CDR3 reads CASSPSGLAGGNEQFF. CDR3 sequence (DNA): TGTGCCAGCAGCCCATCCGGACTAGCGGGGGGAAATGAGCAGTTCTTC. Variable domain in full (rest from reference TRBV7-8 and TRBJ2-1): GAGVSQSPRYKVAKRGQDVALRCDPISGHVSLFWYQQALGQGPEFLTYFQNEAQLDKSGLPSDRFFAERPEGSVSTLKIQRTQQEDSAVYLCASSPSGLAGGNEQFFGPGTRLTVL.

In this sample, this clonotype turned up a few times. The rearrangement joins TRBV12-3 or TRBV12-4 to TRBJ2-3; D is uncertain. The CDR3 sequence is 11 residues long. Trimming pared 6 bases from V and 3 bases from J, leaving 4 bases between. CDR3 protein: CASRMTDTQYF. The CDR3 DNA reads TGTGCCAGCAGGATGACAGATACGCAGTATTTT.